These 18 T cell receptor beta chains originate from one sample sequenced in a study of cytomegalovirus exposure and HLA in healthy donors. The PCR was carried out with 60 Vbeta primers and 13 Jbeta primers. TCRdb's table, derived via immunoSEQ multiplex PCR, lists solely in-frame clones and lacks some. In all, the sample yields roughly 140,000 clones. What was sequenced was PBMCs. These receptors all come from a middle-aged man in good health and CMV-seronegative.

The rearrangement joins TRBV19 to TRBJ2-3, with 7 bases matching TRBD2. The CDR3 has 15 residues. Germline lookup yields CDR1 LNHDA and CDR2 SQIVND (reference sequence). V shed 5 bases, J shed 4 bases, and the junction held 9 bases outside the gene matches. CDR3 amino acids: CASSWGGVGADTQYF. The CDR3 nucleotides are TGTGCCAGTAGTTGGGGGGGGGTAGGTGCAGATACGCAGTATTTT.

This chain links TRBV2 with TRBJ2-7; 10 nucleotides agree with TRBD2. There are 15 residues in the CDR3. The trim removed 6 bases at V and 4 bases at J, leaving 9 bases unmatched. The germline gives CDR1 SNHLY, CDR2 FYNNEI. The CDR3 DNA reads as TGTGCCAGCAGCCATCGGACTAGCGGACCTTACGAGCAGTACTTC. Protein sequence: CASSHRTSGPYEQYF.

This rearrangement joins TRBV6-5 to TRBJ2-1; 8 bases match TRBD2. CDR3 length equals 16 residues. V gave up 4 bases and J gave up 6 bases; unmatched junction bases: 11. The germline CDR1 and CDR2 sequences are MNHEY and SVGAGI. The CDR3 nucleotides read TGTGCCAGCAGTTCGTCCTTAGCGGGGATTTCCAATGAGCAGTTCTTC. Translated, it gives CASSSSLAGISNEQFF.

V gene TRBV4-2 combines with J gene TRBJ1-6, with TRBD1 identical over 10 bases. With V trimmed by 4 bases and J by 13 bases, 4 bases remained unmatched. This CDR3 contains 13 residues. Germline V gene sequence: CDR1 LGHNA, CDR2 YNFKEQ. CDR3 region: CASSRDRGQPLHF. CDR3 DNA: TGTGCCAGCAGCCGAGACAGGGGGCAGCCCCTCCACTTT.

This chain uses TRBV6-1 with TRBJ2-3; 12 bases line up with TRBD2. Losses at the gene ends were 4 bases for V and 4 bases for J; bases not matched to a gene: 6. The CDR3 runs 16 residues. In germline, CDR1 is MNHNS, CDR2 SASEGT. CDR3: CASSGASGGAADTQYF. The CDR3 region has the DNA TGTGCCAGCAGTGGGGCTAGCGGGGGGGCCGCAGATACGCAGTATTTT.

The rearrangement uses TRBV11-3 and TRBJ2-7, with D perhaps TRBD1 (5 bases). The CDR3 extends over 12 amino acids. Germline V gene sequence: CDR1 SGHNT, CDR2 YENEEA. Trimming cost V 4 bases and J 3 bases, with 7 bases left between them. The CDR3 is CASSSDSYEQYF. In nucleotides, the CDR3 is TGTGCCAGCAGCTCAGACAGCTACGAGCAGTACTTC.

The V gene is TRBV2, the J gene TRBJ1-1, with D maybe TRBD1 (5 bases). Germline CDR1 and CDR2: SNHLY and FYNNEI. There are 12 residues in the CDR3. Trimming took 11 bases from V and 0 from J, leaving 10 bases between them. The CDR3 sequence is CARGGVNTEAFF. DNA for the CDR3: TGTGCCCGGGGGGGAGTGAACACTGAAGCTTTCTTT. Using reference TRBV2 and TRBJ1-1 for the parts outside the CDR3, the full variable domain is EPEVTQTPSHQVTQMGQEVILRCVPISNHLYFYWYRQILGQKVEFLVSFYNNEISEKSEIFDDQFSVERPDGSNFTLKIRSTKLEDSAMYFCARGGVNTEAFFGQGTRLTVV.

This chain connects TRBV6-1 to TRBJ2-2; 7 bases fit TRBD1. Trimming cost V 5 bases and J 1 base; bases outside gene matches: 4. The CDR3 spans 15 residues. CDR1 is MNHNS, CDR2 SASEGT, per germline. The CDR3, as DNA: TGTGCCAGCAGTCACGGGACAGTGAACACCGGGGAGCTGTTTTTT. This gives the protein CASSHGTVNTGELFF.

V usage is TRBV5-6 and J usage is TRBJ2-3; tentative D call: TRBD2 (7 bases). V was shortened by 7 bases and J by 1 base, with 13 bases between the two germline ends. The CDR3 is 14 residues long. CDR1 is SGHDT and CDR2 is YYEEEE in the germline V gene. DNA for the CDR3: TGTGCCAGCCGGGGGGCGGGGGGCACAGATACGCAGTATTTT. It specifies CASRGAGGTDTQYF.

The chain uses TRBV9 and TRBJ1-5, with D uncertain. The CDR3 is 15 amino acids. The germline V and J ends were trimmed by 0 bases and 3 bases, with 10 bases remaining between them. CDR1 is SGDLS and CDR2 is YYNGEE in the germline V gene. The chain's CDR3 is CASSVDGSYNQPQHF. The CDR3 region has the DNA TGTGCCAGCAGCGTAGATGGTAGTTACAATCAGCCCCAGCATTTT.

The rearrangement links TRBV19 to TRBJ2-5; 7 positions match TRBD1. This CDR3 contains 14 residues. Germline trimming cut 4 bases from V and 2 bases from J; bases unmatched to any gene: 4. Per germline, CDR1 LNHDA and CDR2 SQIVND (reference sequence). Here the CDR3 reads CASSTWDSQETQYF. The CDR3 nucleotides read TGTGCCAGTAGTACTTGGGACAGTCAAGAGACCCAGTACTTC.

The V and J genes are TRBV5-1 and TRBJ2-7, with 10 bases aligning to TRBD2. This CDR3 comprises 17 residues. V lost 0 bases to trimming and J lost 3 bases; unmatched junction nucleotides: 9. Germline V gives CDR1 SGHRS, CDR2 YFSETQ. CDR3 sequence: CASSLEGSGGFFYEQYF. In DNA, the CDR3 is TGCGCCAGCAGCTTGGAAGGTAGCGGGGGGTTTTTCTACGAGCAGTACTTC.

The chain joins TRBV5-6 to TRBJ1-1; TRBD1 is a possible D gene (5 bases). Deletions cut 2 bases from V and 5 bases from J, with 7 bases between. The CDR3 sequence is 12 residues long. From germline, CDR1 is SGHDT and CDR2 YYEEEE. CDR3 bases: TGTGCCAGCAGCTTATCAGGGACTGAAGCTTTCTTT. Its translation: CASSLSGTEAFF.

V usage is TRBV7-9 and J usage is TRBJ1-6; TRBD1 matches 7 bases. The V segment lost 4 bases and the J segment 11 bases; nucleotides outside the gene matches: 17. The CDR3 loop spans 17 amino acids. Germline assignment: CDR1 SEHNR and CDR2 FQNEAQ (reference sequence). This CDR3 reads CASSSGVGTAVGTPLHF. The CDR3 DNA is TGTGCCAGCAGCTCCGGAGTAGGGACAGCCGTGGGGACACCCCTCCACTTT.

This chain connects TRBV11-2 to TRBJ1-5, with D possibly TRBD1 on 6 matching bases. Trimming removed 2 bases at V and 5 bases at J, with 13 bases between. The CDR3 has 15 residues. The V gene's germline CDR1 is SGHAT and CDR2 FQNNGV. The CDR3 spells CASSLTGRSDQPQHF. The CDR3 bases are TGTGCCAGCAGCTTAACAGGGAGAAGCGATCAGCCCCAGCATTTT. The complete variable domain, with remaining parts taken from reference TRBV11-2 and TRBJ1-5, reads EAGVAQSPRYKIIEKRQSVAFWCNPISGHATLYWYQQILGQGPKLLIQFQNNGVVDDSQLPKDRFSAERLKGVDSTLKIQPAKLEDSAVYLCASSLTGRSDQPQHFGDGTRLSIL.

The chain carries TRBV4-1 and TRBJ2-5; the match to TRBD2 covers 11 bases. Germline trimming cut 3 bases from V and 4 bases from J; bases unmatched to any gene: 22. The CDR3 has 21 amino acids. Germline V lookup: CDR1 MGHRA, CDR2 YSYEKL. CDR3 nucleotide sequence: TGCGCCAGCAGCCAGGAAGGGACCTCCGGTTTTAGCGGGGGGGCTTTAGAGACCCAGTACTTC. Its protein product is CASSQEGTSGFSGGALETQYF.

This sequence joins TRBV19 and TRBJ1-1; the D gene is possibly TRBD1 (5 bases). CDR3 length: 15 amino acids. The V gene lost 3 bases and the J gene lost 6 bases, with 17 bases spanning the gap. Germline V gives CDR1 LNHDA, CDR2 SQIVND (reference sequence). Here the CDR3 reads CASSIWQGFDAEAFF. The CDR3 region has the DNA TGTGCCAGTAGTATTTGGCAGGGATTCGACGCTGAAGCTTTCTTT.

The J gene is TRBJ2-2, the V gene TRBV27; perhaps TRBD1 as D (7 bases). Looked up from germline, CDR1 is MNHEY and CDR2 is SMNVEV (reference sequence). V lost 5 bases and J lost 3, with 13 bases in between. The CDR3 runs to 15 residues. The chain's CDR3 is CASSRQGLYTGELFF. The CDR3 DNA is TGTGCCAGCAGTCGACAGGGACTCTACACCGGGGAGCTGTTTTTT.